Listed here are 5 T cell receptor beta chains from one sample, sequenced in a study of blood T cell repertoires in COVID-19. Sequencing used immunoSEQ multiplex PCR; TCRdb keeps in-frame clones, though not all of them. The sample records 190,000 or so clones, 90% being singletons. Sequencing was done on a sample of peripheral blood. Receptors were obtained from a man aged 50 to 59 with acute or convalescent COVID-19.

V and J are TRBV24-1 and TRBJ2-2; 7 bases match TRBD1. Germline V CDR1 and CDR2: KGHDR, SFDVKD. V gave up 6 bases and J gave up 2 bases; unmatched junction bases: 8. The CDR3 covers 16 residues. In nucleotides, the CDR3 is TGTGCCACCAGTACCCCCGGGACAGTAAACACCGGGGAGCTGTTTTTT. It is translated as CATSTPGTVNTGELFF.

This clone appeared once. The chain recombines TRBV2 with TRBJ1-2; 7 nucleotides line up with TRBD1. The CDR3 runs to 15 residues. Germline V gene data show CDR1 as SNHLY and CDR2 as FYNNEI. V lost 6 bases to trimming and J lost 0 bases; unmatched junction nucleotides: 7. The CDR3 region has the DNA TGTGCCAGCAGGGCGACAGGGACTGCTAACTATGGCTACACCTTC. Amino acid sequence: CASRATGTANYGYTF. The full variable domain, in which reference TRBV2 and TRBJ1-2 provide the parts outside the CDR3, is EPEVTQTPSHQVTQMGQEVILRCVPISNHLYFYWYRQILGQKVEFLVSFYNNEISEKSEIFDDQFSVERPDGSNFTLKIRSTKLEDSAMYFCASRATGTANYGYTFGSGTRLTVV.

Here the CDR3 reads CASSYSGGTEAFF. The DNA for the CDR3 is TGTGCCAGCAGTTACTCCGGGGGCACTGAAGCTTTCTTT. The J gene is TRBJ1-1, the V gene TRBV6-5, with D possibly being TRBD1 (5 bases). V was cut by 0 bases and J by 4 bases, with 6 bases left in between. From germline, CDR1 is MNHEY and CDR2 SVGAGI. CDR3 size: 13 residues.

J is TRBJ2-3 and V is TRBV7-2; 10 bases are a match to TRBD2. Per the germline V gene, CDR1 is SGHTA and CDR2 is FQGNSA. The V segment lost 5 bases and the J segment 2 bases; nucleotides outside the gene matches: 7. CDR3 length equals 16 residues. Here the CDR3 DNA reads TGTGCCAGCAGCCCCCAAGCGGGGGGGAACACAGATACGCAGTATTTT. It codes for CASSPQAGGNTDTQYF.

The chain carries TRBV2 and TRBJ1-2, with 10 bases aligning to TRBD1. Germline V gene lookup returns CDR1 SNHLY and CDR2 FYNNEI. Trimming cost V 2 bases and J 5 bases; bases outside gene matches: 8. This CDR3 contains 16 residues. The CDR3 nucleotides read TGTGCCAGCAGTGAAATTCATCCGGGACAGGGGTATGGCTACACCTTC. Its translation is CASSEIHPGQGYGYTF. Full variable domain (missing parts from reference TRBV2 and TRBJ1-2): EPEVTQTPSHQVTQMGQEVILRCVPISNHLYFYWYRQILGQKVEFLVSFYNNEISEKSEIFDDQFSVERPDGSNFTLKIRSTKLEDSAMYFCASSEIHPGQGYGYTFGSGTRLTVV.